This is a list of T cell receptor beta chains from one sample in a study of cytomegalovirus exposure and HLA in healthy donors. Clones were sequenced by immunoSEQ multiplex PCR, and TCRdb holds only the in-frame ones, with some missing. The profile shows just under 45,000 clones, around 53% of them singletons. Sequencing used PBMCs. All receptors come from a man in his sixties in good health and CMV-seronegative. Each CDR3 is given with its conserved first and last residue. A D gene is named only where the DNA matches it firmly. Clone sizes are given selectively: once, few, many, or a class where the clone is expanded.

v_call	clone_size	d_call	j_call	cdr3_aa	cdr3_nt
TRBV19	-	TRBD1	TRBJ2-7	CASRNRGNAYEQYF	TGTGCCAGTAGAAACAGGGGGAATGCCTACGAGCAGTACTTC
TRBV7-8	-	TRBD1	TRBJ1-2	CASSLVRSQGAQYGYTF	TGTGCCAGCAGCTTAGTTAGGAGCCAGGGGGCCCAGTATGGCTACACCTTC
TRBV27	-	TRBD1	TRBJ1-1	CASSRQGNTEAFF	TGTGCCAGCAGCCGACAGGGAAACACTGAAGCTTTCTTT
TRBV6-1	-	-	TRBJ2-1	CASSRTLDNEQFF	TGTGCCAGCAGTCGGACACTGGACAATGAGCAGTTCTTC
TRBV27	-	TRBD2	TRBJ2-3	CASLLSGVQAGTDTQYF	TGTGCCAGCCTCCTTAGCGGGGTCCAAGCCGGCACAGATACGCAGTATTTT
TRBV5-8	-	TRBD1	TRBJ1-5	CASSVTQGAGNQPQHF	TGTGCCAGCAGCGTTACTCAGGGGGCTGGTAATCAGCCCCAGCATTTT
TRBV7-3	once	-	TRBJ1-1	CASSLRAGERAEAFF	TGTGCCAGCAGCTTACGTGCAGGGGAACGCGCTGAAGCTTTCTTT
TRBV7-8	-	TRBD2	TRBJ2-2	CASSLGSTGGAGELFF	TGTGCCAGCAGCTTAGGTTCGACGGGAGGGGCCGGGGAGCTGTTTTTT
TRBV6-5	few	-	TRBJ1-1	CASSRGSNTEAFF	TGTGCCAGCAGTAGGGGGTCGAACACTGAAGCTTTCTTT
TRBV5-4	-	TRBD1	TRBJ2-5	CASSPPPTGGRETQYF	TGTGCCAGCAGCCCGCCGCCCACAGGGGGCAGGGAGACCCAGTACTTC
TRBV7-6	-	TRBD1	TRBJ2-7	CASSLRSGTGGTNEQYF	TGTGCCAGCAGCTTGAGATCCGGGACAGGCGGAACCAACGAGCAGTACTTC
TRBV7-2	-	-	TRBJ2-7	CASSVGSGKGVYEQYF	TGTGCCAGCAGCGTTGGGTCAGGGAAAGGTGTCTACGAGCAGTACTTC
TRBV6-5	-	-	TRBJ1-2	CASSREGYGYTF	TGTGCCAGCTCCAGGGAGGGCTATGGCTACACCTTC
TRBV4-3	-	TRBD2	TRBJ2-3	CASSRQTQGGDTQYF	TGCGCCAGCAGCCGCCAGACCCAGGGAGGGGATACGCAGTATTTT
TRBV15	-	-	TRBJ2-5	CATSIQYQETQYF	TGTGCCACCAGCATCCAGTACCAAGAGACCCAGTACTTC
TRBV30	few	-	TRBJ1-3	CAWRWGRGRNTIYF	TGTGCCTGGAGGTGGGGCAGGGGCAGAAACACCATATATTTT
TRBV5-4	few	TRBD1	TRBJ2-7	CASRGDRGDQSEQYF	TGTGCCAGCAGGGGGGACAGGGGCGATCAATCCGAGCAGTACTTC
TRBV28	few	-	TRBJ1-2	CASSLGPGEFYGYTF	TGTGCCAGCAGTTTGGGACCAGGGGAATTCTATGGCTACACCTTC
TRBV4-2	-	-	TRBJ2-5	CASSQGRRLIFQETQYF	TGTGCCAGCAGCCAAGGGCGCAGGCTGATCTTCCAAGAGACCCAGTACTTC
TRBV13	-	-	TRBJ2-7	CASSVGQFYEQYF	TGTGCCAGCAGCGTCGGACAGTTCTACGAGCAGTACTTC
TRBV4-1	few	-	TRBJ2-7	CASSPTAAYEQYF	TGCGCCAGCAGCCCGACAGCAGCCTACGAGCAGTACTTC
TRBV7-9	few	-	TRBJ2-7	CASSLAHEQYF	TGTGCCAGCAGCCTGGCCCACGAGCAGTACTTC
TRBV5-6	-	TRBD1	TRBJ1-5	CASTFGTGERNQPQHF	TGTGCCAGCACCTTCGGGACAGGGGAAAGAAATCAGCCCCAGCATTTT
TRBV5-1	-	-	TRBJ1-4	CASSSAATNEKLFF	TGCGCCAGCAGCTCAGCGGCAACTAATGAAAAACTGTTTTTT
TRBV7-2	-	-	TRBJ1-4	CASSLGGRANEKLFF	TGTGCCAGCAGCTTAGGGGGCAGGGCTAATGAAAAACTGTTTTTT
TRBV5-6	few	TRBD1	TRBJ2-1	CASSPGTVLYNEQFF	TGTGCCAGCAGCCCTGGGACAGTTCTCTACAATGAGCAGTTCTTC
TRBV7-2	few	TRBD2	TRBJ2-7	CASSPTGSGYYEQYF	TGTGCCAGCAGCCCTACGGGTAGCGGGTATTACGAGCAGTACTTC
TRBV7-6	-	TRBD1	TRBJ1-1	CASSQTGSYTEAFF	TGTGCCAGCAGCCAGACAGGGTCCTACACTGAAGCTTTCTTT
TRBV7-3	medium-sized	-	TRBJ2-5	CASSPTGLQETQYF	TGTGCCAGCAGCCCTACAGGGTTACAAGAGACCCAGTACTTC
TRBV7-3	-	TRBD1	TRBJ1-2	CASSPSGTGIGGYTF	TGTGCCAGCAGCCCTTCCGGGACAGGGATAGGTGGCTACACCTTC
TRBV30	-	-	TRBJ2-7	CAWGPIGGNLYEQYF	TGTGCCTGGGGTCCTATTGGGGGGAACCTCTACGAGCAGTACTTC
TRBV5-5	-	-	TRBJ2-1	CASSLVPETNEQFF	TGTGCCAGCAGCTTGGTTCCGGAGACCAATGAGCAGTTCTTC
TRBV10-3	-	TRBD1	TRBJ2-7	CAIRGTGESGEQYF	TGTGCCATCAGGGGGACAGGGGAAAGTGGCGAGCAGTACTTC